Below, 20 T cell receptor beta chains from the same sample are listed, as sequenced in a study of cytomegalovirus exposure and HLA in healthy donors. The PCR had 60 Vbeta and 13 Jbeta primers. Data came from immunoSEQ multiplex PCR; TCRdb stores just in-frame clones and leaves some out. The data show 150,000 to 200,000 clones, roughly 85% seen once. Sequencing input: PBMCs. These receptors were collected from a boy aged 2-15 years in good health and CMV-seronegative.

The J gene is TRBJ1-5, the V gene TRBV7-9, with D perhaps matching TRBD1 (6 bases). With 2 bases removed from V and 0 bases from J, the gap between germline ends came to 14 bases. Germline values: CDR1 SEHNR, CDR2 FQNEAQ (reference sequence). This CDR3 has 17 residues. The DNA for the CDR3 is TGTGCCAGCAGCTTATCCCCGGTAGGGGGTAGCAATCAGCCCCAGCATTTT. Its translation is CASSLSPVGGSNQPQHF. Full variable domain (rest looked up from reference TRBV7-9 and TRBJ1-5): DTGVSQNPRHKITKRGQNVTFRCDPISEHNRLYWYRQTLGQGPEFLTYFQNEAQLEKSRLLSDRFSAERPKGSFSTLEIQRTEQGDSAMYLCASSLSPVGGSNQPQHFGDGTRLSIL.

The chain is built from TRBV7-9 and TRBJ2-7; 7 positions agree with TRBD1. From germline, CDR1 is SEHNR and CDR2 FQNEAQ (reference sequence). V lost 5 bases to trimming and J lost 0 bases; unmatched junction nucleotides: 10. There are 16 residues in the CDR3. Written as DNA, the CDR3 is TGTGCCAGCAGCCGGGGACAGTCCGTATACTCCTACGAGCAGTACTTC. This gives the protein CASSRGQSVYSYEQYF.

The chain joins TRBV28 to TRBJ1-1; possible D gene TRBD1, 5 bases. Germline V gene lookup returns CDR1 MDHEN and CDR2 SYDVKM. V lost 5 bases to trimming and J lost 5 bases, with 15 bases between them. This CDR3 is built from 14 residues. CDR3 region: CASSTPWGGTEAFF. The CDR3 DNA is TGTGCCAGCAGTACTCCATGGGGGGGTACTGAAGCTTTCTTT.

This clone occurred once. The chain's CDR3 is CASSTLALGTDTQYF. CDR3 DNA: TGTGCCAGCAGCACCCTAGCGCTTGGGACAGATACGCAGTATTTT. The gene calls are TRBV6-1 and TRBJ2-3, with D possibly matching TRBD2 (6 bases). Germline V gene data show CDR1 as MNHNS and CDR2 as SASEGT. The CDR3 has 15 residues. Trimming removed 6 bases from V and 3 bases from J, with 16 bases in between.

This chain links TRBV19 with TRBJ2-5; TRBD2 agrees at 8 bases. The CDR3 loop spans 17 amino acids. CDR1 is LNHDA and CDR2 is SQIVND in the germline V gene (reference sequence). The junction had 8 bases not matched to a gene; V was cut back by 1 base and J by 1 base. The chain's CDR3 is CASSIAGGPVFQETQYF. The CDR3 DNA reads as TGTGCCAGTAGTATAGCGGGAGGGCCGGTCTTCCAAGAGACCCAGTACTTC.

This chain joins TRBV6-5 and TRBJ2-6; a weak D match, TRBD2 (5 bases). Germline-derived CDR1 and CDR2 are MNHEY and SVGAGI. This CDR3 is 14 amino acids long. The V gene lost 7 bases and the J gene lost 0 bases, with 7 bases spanning the gap. CDR3 DNA: TGTGCCAGCACAGGACTCTCTGGGGCCAACGTCCTGACTTTC. Translated: CASTGLSGANVLTF.

The chain recombines TRBV5-1 with TRBJ2-3; tentative D call: TRBD1 (6 bases). The CDR3 covers 15 residues. Per the germline V gene, CDR1 is SGHRS and CDR2 is YFSETQ. V was shortened by 4 bases and J by 2 bases, with 14 bases between the two germline ends. CDR3 nucleotides: TGCGCCAGCAGCCCGAGGACAGTTCCCACAGATACGCAGTATTTT. It is translated as CASSPRTVPTDTQYF.

The chain uses TRBV19 and TRBJ2-1; the match to TRBD2 covers 9 bases. Germline CDR1 LNHDA, CDR2 SQIVND (reference sequence). This CDR3 has 16 residues. The J segment lost 9 bases and the V segment lost 1 base, leaving 10 bases of the junction unmatched. The CDR3, as DNA: TGTGCCAGTAGTATAGGTGCGGGAGGGCCTATTACTGAGCAGTTCTTC. It specifies CASSIGAGGPITEQFF.

The rearrangement links TRBV6-1 to TRBJ1-4, with TRBD1 matching 8 bases. Germline lookup yields CDR1 MNHNS and CDR2 SASEGT. CDR3 length: 14 residues. The CDR3 sequence: CAASLGQVNEKLFF. The DNA for the CDR3 is TGTGCTGCATCGTTGGGACAGGTTAATGAAAAACTGTTTTTT.

CDR3 sequence reads: CASTAPGQYSGNTIYF. The DNA of the CDR3 is TGTGCCAGCACCGCCCCGGGACAGTACTCTGGAAACACCATATATTTT. The chain is built from TRBV28 and TRBJ1-3; the match to TRBD1 covers 7 bases. This CDR3 contains 16 residues. Germline CDR1 MDHEN, CDR2 SYDVKM. J was trimmed by 0 bases and V by 7 bases; bases with no gene match: 9.

The chain carries TRBV30 and TRBJ1-3, with a possible D match to TRBD1 (5 bases). The V end lost 1 base, the J end lost 0 bases, and 16 bases lay between the germline ends. The CDR3 is 17 amino acids. Germline V gene data show CDR1 as GTSNPN and CDR2 as SVGIG (reference sequence). CDR3 amino acids: CAWSASLGHYSGNTIYF. CDR3 bases: TGTGCCTGGAGTGCCTCCCTTGGACACTACTCTGGAAACACCATATATTTT.

The chain employs TRBV6-5 and TRBJ1-1; 7 bases are shared with TRBD1. Germline V lookup: CDR1 MNHEY, CDR2 SVGAGI. The CDR3 spans 15 residues. V lost 4 bases to trimming and J lost 1 base; unmatched junction nucleotides: 6. The CDR3 protein is CASSSTGAPNTEAFF. The DNA of the CDR3 is TGTGCCAGCAGTTCCACAGGGGCACCGAACACTGAAGCTTTCTTT.

V is TRBV28 and J is TRBJ2-7, with TRBD2 identical over 9 bases. V gave up 1 base and J gave up 1 base; unmatched junction bases: 5. Looked up from germline, CDR1 is MDHEN and CDR2 is SYDVKM. The CDR3 has 16 residues. The CDR3 reads CASSLYPREGSYEQYF. CDR3 coding DNA: TGTGCCAGCAGTTTATACCCGCGGGAGGGTTCCTACGAGCAGTACTTC.

This clone was seen just once. The gene calls are TRBV2 and TRBJ1-3; TRBD1 matches at 7 bases. Germline trimming cut 6 bases from V and 8 bases from J; bases unmatched to any gene: 7. This CDR3 comprises 13 residues. Germline CDR1 SNHLY, CDR2 FYNNEI. The DNA for the CDR3 is TGTGCCAGCAGCGCCTACAGGGGTGACACCATATATTTT. Protein product: CASSAYRGDTIYF.

V usage is TRBV2 and J usage is TRBJ1-4, with D perhaps TRBD1 (6 bases). Germline V gene data show CDR1 as SNHLY and CDR2 as FYNNEI. The CDR3 is 13 amino acids. The V end lost 3 bases, the J end lost 7 bases, and 9 bases lay between the germline ends. The DNA of the CDR3 is TGTGCCAGCAGTGAGGGGGGGCGTGAAAAACTGTTTTTT. Encoded protein: CASSEGGREKLFF.

In its sample, this clone was seen once. This rearrangement joins TRBV11-2 to TRBJ2-1; a weak D match, TRBD2 (5 bases). V was trimmed by 2 bases and J by 8 bases, leaving 10 bases between them. The CDR3 runs 13 residues. Germline CDR1 and CDR2: SGHAT and FQNNGV. CDR3 bases: TGTGCCAGCAGCTTATCGGGATACGATGAGCAGTTCTTC. Residues: CASSLSGYDEQFF. Looking up the rest from reference TRBV11-2 and TRBJ2-1 gives the full variable domain: EAGVAQSPRYKIIEKRQSVAFWCNPISGHATLYWYQQILGQGPKLLIQFQNNGVVDDSQLPKDRFSAERLKGVDSTLKIQPAKLEDSAVYLCASSLSGYDEQFFGPGTRLTVL.

J is TRBJ1-5 and V is TRBV6-1; D call uncertain. Looked up from germline, CDR1 is MNHNS and CDR2 is SASEGT. There are 13 residues in the CDR3. Trimming removed 6 bases from V and 4 bases from J, with 10 bases in between. The CDR3 sequence is CASSPPGNQPQHF. As DNA, the CDR3 is TGTGCCAGCAGCCCCCCGGGGAATCAGCCCCAGCATTTT.

This chain links TRBV9 with TRBJ2-1, with 8 bases lining up with TRBD1. The CDR3 totals 16 residues. CDR1 is SGDLS, CDR2 YYNGEE, per germline. Germline trimming cut 3 bases from V and 6 bases from J; bases unmatched to any gene: 11. CDR3 region: CASSAPNQGAINEQFF. The DNA for the CDR3 is TGTGCCAGCAGCGCCCCTAATCAGGGGGCGATCAATGAGCAGTTCTTC.

The V and J genes are TRBV6-4 and TRBJ1-5; 9 positions match TRBD1. The CDR3 covers 14 residues. The J segment lost 2 bases and the V segment lost 5 bases, leaving 1 base of the junction unmatched. Per germline, CDR1 MRHNA and CDR2 SNTAGT. The CDR3 is CASSRTGGNQPQHF. The DNA for the CDR3 is TGTGCCAGCAGTCGGACAGGGGGCAATCAGCCCCAGCATTTT.

The chain combines TRBV10-2 with TRBJ1-1; D gene unclear. This CDR3 spans 11 amino acids. Germline V gene sequence: CDR1 WSHSY, CDR2 SAAADI. V lost 9 bases, J lost 1 base, and 6 bases lay in between. CDR3 sequence reads: CASEGNTEAFF. In DNA form, the CDR3 reads TGCGCCAGTGAGGGGAACACTGAAGCTTTCTTT.